This T cell receptor beta chain appears in the sequencing data of a study of technical replicates of blood from a few donors. The CDR3 length is 16 residues. In germline, CDR1 is LNHDA, CDR2 SQIVND (reference sequence). V gave up 3 bases and J gave up 1 base; unmatched junction bases: 4. The table came from immunoSEQ multiplex PCR; TCRdb's copy has only in-frame clones and leaves some out. In the table there are 85,000 to 100,000 clones, around 95% of which are singletons. Sequenced: T cells isolated from PBMCs. The TCR sequence derives from a human donor in good health. The chain recombines TRBV19 with TRBJ1-3; 9 bases align to TRBD1. CDR3 DNA sequence: TGTGCCAGTAGTATGTGGGGACAGGGATCTGGAAACACCATATATTTT. Its translation is CASSMWGQGSGNTIYF.